This TCR beta chain was sequenced in a study of T cells in Graves' hyperthyroidism and ophthalmopathy. Amplification targeted TCR beta CDR3 regions from RNA transcripts. HTBI primers were employed in a first-round RT-PCR of the TCR CDR3. MiXCR, run by TCRdb on the multiplex PCR reads, gives a single entry per CDR3 protein. This table holds roughly 840,000 distinct CDR3 sequences, roughly 40% found once. The CDR3 has 11 residues. Germline V gene lookup returns CDR1 MNHEY and CDR2 SVGAGI. Trimming shortened V by 5 bases and J by 17 bases, and 15 bases separated the two germline ends. Fresh 10 ml peripheral blood yielded PBMCs.

The clonotype comes from a man between 18 and 29 years old with Graves' hyperthyroidism. The V gene is TRBV6-5, the J gene TRBJ1-4, with D possibly being TRBD1 (5 bases). Sequenced input: blood. CDR3 in amino acids: CASSRGDMDFF. CDR3 sequence (DNA): TGTGCCAGCAGTCGGGGGGATATGGACTTTTTT.